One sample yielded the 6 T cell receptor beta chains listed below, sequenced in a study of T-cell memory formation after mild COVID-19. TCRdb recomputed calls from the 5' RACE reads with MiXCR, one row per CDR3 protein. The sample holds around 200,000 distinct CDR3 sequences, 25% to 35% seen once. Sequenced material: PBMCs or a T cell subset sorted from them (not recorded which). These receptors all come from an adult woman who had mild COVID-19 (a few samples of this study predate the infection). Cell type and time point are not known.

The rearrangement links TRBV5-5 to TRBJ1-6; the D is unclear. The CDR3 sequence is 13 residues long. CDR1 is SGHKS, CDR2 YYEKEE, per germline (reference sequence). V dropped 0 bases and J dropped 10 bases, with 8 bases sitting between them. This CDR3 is CASSLERGSPLHF. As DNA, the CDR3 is TGTGCCAGCAGCTTGGAAAGAGGATCACCCCTCCACTTT.

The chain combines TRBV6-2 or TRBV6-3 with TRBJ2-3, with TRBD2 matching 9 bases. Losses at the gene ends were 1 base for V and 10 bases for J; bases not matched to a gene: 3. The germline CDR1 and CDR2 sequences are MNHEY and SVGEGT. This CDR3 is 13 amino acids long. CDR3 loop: CASSYLGLAAQYF. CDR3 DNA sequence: TGTGCCAGCAGTTACTTGGGACTAGCAGCGCAGTATTTT.

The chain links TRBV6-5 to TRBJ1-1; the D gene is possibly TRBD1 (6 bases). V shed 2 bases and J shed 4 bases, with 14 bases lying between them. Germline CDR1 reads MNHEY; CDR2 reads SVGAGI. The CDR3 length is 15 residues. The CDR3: CASSYEAGVGTEAFF. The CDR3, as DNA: TGTGCCAGCAGTTACGAGGCAGGGGTGGGCACTGAAGCTTTCTTT.

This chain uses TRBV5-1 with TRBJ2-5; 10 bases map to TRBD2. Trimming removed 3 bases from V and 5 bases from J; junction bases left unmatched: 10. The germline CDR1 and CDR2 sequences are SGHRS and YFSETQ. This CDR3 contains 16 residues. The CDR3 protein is CASSSWTSGYGETQYF. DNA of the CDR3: TGCGCCAGCAGCTCCTGGACTAGCGGTTATGGGGAGACCCAGTACTTC.

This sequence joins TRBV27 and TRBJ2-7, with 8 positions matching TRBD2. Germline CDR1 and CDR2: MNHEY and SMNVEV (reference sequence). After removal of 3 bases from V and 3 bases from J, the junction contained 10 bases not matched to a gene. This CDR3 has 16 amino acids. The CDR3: CASSLVGAGAHYEQYF. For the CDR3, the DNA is TGTGCCAGCAGTTTGGTTGGAGCGGGGGCACACTACGAGCAGTACTTC.

This chain's CDR3 is CSATTGLAGGNEQFF. CDR3 DNA: TGCAGTGCTACAACGGGACTAGCGGGTGGGAATGAGCAGTTCTTC. The chain links TRBV20-1 to TRBJ2-1; 12 nucleotides match TRBD2. CDR1 and CDR2 from the germline V gene are DFQATT and SNEGSKA (reference sequence). The CDR3 is 15 amino acids. Unmatched junction bases numbered 8, after V lost 4 bases and J lost 7 bases.